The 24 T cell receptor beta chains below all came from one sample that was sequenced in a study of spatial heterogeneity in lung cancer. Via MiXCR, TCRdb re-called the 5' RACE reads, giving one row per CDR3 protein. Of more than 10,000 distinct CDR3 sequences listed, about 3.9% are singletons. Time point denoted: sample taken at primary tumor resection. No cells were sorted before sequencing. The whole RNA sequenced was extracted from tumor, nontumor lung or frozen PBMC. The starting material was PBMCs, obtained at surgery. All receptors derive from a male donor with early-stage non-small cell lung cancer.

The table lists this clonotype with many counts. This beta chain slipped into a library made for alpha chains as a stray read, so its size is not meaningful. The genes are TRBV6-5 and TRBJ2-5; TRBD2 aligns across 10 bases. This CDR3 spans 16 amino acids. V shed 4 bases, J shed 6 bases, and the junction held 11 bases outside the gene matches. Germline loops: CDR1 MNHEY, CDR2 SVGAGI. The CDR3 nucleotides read TGTGCCAGCAGTTCCCTTAGCGGGAGGACGCCCAAGACCCAGTACTTC. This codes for CASSSLSGRTPKTQYF.

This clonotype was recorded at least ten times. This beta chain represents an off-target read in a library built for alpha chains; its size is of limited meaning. CDR3 region: CASSYSLGQADSYEQYF. In nucleotides, the CDR3 is TGTGCCAGCAGTTACTCCCTCGGACAGGCAGACTCCTACGAGCAGTACTTC. The genes are TRBV6-2 or TRBV6-3 and TRBJ2-7; TRBD1 agrees at 7 bases. The CDR3 loop spans 17 amino acids. J lost 0 bases, V lost 0 bases, and 8 bases had no gene match. Germline assignment: CDR1 MNHEY and CDR2 SVGEGT.

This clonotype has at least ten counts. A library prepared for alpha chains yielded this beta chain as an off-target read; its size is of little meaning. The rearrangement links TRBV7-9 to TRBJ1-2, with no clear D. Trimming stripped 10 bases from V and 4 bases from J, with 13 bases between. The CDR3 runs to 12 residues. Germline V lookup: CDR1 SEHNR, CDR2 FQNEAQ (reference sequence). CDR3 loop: CATQRSFYGYTF. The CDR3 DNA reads TGTGCCACCCAGAGGAGCTTCTATGGCTACACCTTC.

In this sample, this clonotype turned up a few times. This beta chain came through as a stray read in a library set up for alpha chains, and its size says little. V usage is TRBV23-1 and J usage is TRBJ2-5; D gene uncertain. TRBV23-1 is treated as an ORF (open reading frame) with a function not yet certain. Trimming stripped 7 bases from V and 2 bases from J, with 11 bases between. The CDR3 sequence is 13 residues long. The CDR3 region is CASNGIRQETQYF. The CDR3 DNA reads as TGCGCCAGCAACGGCATCCGACAAGAGACCCAGTACTTC.

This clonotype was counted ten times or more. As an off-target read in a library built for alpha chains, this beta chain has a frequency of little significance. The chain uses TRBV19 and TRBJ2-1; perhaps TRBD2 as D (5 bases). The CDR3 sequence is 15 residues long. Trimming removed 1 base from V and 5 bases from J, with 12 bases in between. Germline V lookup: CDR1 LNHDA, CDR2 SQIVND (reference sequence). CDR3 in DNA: TGTGCCAGTAGTATAGGCCCACTAGAAAACAATGAGCAGTTCTTC. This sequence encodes CASSIGPLENNEQFF. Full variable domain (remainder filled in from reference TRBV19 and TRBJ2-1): DGGITQSPKYLFRKEGQNVTLSCEQNLNHDAMYWYRQDPGQGLRLIYYSQIVNDFQKGDIAEGYSVSREKKESFPLTVTSAQKNPTAFYLCASSIGPLENNEQFFGPGTRLTVL.

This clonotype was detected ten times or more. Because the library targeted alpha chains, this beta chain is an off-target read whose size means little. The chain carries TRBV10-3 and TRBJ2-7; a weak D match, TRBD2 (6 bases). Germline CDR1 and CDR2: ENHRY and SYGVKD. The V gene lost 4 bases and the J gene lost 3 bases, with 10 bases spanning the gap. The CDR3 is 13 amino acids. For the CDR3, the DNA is TGTGCCATCAGTGTAGGGGACTTCTACGAGCAGTACTTC. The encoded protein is CAISVGDFYEQYF.

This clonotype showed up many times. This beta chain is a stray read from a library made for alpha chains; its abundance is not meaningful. The CDR3 region has the DNA TGCAGTGCAGAACAGGGGGAGACCGCCAAAAACATTCAGTACTTC. It codes for CSAEQGETAKNIQYF. This rearrangement joins TRBV20-1 to TRBJ2-4; 8 bases align to TRBD1. The CDR3 loop spans 15 amino acids. Per the germline V gene, CDR1 is DFQATT and CDR2 is SNEGSKA (reference sequence). The junction had 8 bases not matched to a gene; V was cut back by 6 bases and J by 1 base.

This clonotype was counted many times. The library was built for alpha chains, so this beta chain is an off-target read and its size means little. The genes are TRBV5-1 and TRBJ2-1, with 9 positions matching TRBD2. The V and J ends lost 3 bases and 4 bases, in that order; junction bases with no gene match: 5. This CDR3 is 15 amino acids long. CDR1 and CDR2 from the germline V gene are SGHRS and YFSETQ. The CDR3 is CASSSLAGAYNEQFF. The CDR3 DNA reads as TGCGCCAGCAGCTCTTTAGCGGGAGCGTACAATGAGCAGTTCTTC.

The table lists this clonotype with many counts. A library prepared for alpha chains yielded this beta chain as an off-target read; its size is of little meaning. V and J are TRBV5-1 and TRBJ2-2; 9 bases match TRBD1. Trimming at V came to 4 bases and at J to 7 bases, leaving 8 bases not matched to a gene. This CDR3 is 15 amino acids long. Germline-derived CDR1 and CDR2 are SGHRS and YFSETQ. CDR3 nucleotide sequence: TGCGCCAGCAGCGGCCGGACAGGGGCAGACGGGGAGCTGTTTTTT. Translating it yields CASSGRTGADGELFF.

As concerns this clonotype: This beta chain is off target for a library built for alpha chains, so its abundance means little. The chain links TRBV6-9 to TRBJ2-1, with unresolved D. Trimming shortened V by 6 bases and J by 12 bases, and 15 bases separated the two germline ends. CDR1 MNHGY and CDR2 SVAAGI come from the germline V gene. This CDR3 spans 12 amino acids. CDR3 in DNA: TGTGCCAGCAGATCCACGACGCGAGGGCAGTTCTTC. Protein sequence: CASRSTTRGQFF.

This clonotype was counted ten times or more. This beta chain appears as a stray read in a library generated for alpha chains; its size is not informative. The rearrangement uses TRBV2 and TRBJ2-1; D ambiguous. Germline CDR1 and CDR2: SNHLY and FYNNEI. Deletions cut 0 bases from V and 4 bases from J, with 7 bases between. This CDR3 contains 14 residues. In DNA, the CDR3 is TGTGCCAGCAGTGAAGCGTCCGTATACAATGAGCAGTTCTTC. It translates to CASSEASVYNEQFF.

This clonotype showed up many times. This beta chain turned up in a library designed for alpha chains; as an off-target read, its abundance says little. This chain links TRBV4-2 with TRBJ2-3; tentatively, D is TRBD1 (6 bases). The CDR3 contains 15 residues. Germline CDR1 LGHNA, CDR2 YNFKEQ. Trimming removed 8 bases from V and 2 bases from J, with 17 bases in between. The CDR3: CASAGPGDLTDTQYF. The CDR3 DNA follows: TGTGCCAGCGCTGGGCCAGGGGACCTCACAGATACGCAGTATTTT.

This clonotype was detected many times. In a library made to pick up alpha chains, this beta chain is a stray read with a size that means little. The CDR3: CASSRQGSDTGELFF. As DNA, the CDR3 is TGTGCCAGCAGTAGACAGGGGAGTGACACCGGGGAGCTGTTTTTT. The rearrangement links TRBV2 to TRBJ2-2; TRBD1 agrees at 8 bases. The CDR3 extends over 15 amino acids. V lost 5 bases to trimming and J lost 3 bases; unmatched junction nucleotides: 5. Germline V gives CDR1 SNHLY, CDR2 FYNNEI.

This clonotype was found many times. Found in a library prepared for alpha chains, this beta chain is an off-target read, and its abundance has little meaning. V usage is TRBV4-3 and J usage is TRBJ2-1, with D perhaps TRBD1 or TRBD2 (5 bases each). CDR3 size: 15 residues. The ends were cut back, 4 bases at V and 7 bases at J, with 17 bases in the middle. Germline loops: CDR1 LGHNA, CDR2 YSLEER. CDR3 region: CASSRPGGLLNEQFF. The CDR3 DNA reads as TGCGCCAGCAGCCGCCCTGGGGGATTGCTTAATGAGCAGTTCTTC.

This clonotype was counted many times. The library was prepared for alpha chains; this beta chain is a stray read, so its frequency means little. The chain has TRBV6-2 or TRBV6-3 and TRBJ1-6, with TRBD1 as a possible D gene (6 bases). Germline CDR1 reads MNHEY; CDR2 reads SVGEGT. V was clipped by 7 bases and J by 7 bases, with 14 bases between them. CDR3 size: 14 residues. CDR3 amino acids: CASTRQAENSPLHF. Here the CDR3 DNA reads TGTGCCAGCACCAGACAGGCGGAGAATTCACCCCTCCACTTT.

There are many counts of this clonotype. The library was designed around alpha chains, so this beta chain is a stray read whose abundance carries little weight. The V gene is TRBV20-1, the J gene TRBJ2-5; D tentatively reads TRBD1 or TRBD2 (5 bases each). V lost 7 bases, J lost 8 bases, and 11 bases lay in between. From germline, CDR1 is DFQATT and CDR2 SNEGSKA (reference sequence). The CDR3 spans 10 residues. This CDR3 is CSGGSDTQYF. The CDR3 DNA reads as TGCAGTGGGGGGAGTGACACCCAGTACTTC.

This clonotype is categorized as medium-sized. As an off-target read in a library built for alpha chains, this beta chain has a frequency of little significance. The chain's CDR3 is CSALQGSDTQYF. The CDR3, as DNA: TGCAGTGCTTTACAGGGGTCAGATACGCAGTATTTT. This chain connects TRBV20-1 to TRBJ2-3; the match to TRBD1 covers 7 bases. Germline CDR1 reads DFQATT; CDR2 reads SNEGSKA (reference sequence). V lost 5 bases to trimming and J lost 4 bases; unmatched junction nucleotides: 3. The CDR3 totals 12 residues.

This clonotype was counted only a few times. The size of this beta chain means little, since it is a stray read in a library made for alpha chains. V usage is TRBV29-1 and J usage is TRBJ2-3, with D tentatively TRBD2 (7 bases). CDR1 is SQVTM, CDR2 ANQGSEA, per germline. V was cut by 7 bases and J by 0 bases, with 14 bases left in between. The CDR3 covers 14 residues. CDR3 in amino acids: CSAGGRSSTDTQYF. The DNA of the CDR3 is TGCAGCGCCGGGGGGCGGTCGAGCACAGATACGCAGTATTTT.

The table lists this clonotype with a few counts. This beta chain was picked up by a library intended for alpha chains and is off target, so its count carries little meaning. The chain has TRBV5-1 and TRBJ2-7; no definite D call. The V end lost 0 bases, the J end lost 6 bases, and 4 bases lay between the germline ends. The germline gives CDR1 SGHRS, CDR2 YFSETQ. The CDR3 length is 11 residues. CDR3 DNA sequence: TGCGCCAGCAGCTTGGCTGCCGAGCAGTACTTC. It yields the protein CASSLAAEQYF.

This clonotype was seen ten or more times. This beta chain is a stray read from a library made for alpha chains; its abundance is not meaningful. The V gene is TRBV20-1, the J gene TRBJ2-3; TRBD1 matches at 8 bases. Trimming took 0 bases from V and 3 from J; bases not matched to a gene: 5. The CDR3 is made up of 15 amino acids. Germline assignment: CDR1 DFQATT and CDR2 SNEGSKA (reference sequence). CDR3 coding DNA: TGCAGTGCTAGAGATCCCCAGGGGGCAACAGATACGCAGTATTTT. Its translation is CSARDPQGATDTQYF.

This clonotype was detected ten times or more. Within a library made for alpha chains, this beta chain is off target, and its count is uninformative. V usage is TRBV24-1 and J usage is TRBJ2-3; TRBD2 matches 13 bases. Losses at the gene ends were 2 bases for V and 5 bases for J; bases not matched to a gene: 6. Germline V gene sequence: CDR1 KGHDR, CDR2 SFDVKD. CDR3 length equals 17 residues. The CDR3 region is CATSDSGLAGVGDTQYF. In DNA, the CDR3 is TGTGCCACCAGTGATTCCGGACTAGCGGGAGTGGGAGATACGCAGTATTTT.

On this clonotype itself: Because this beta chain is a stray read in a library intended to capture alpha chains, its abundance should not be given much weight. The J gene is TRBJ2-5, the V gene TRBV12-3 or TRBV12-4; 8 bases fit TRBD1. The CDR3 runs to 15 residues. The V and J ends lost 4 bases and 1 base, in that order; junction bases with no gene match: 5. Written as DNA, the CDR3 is TGTGCCAGCAGTTATGACAGGGGACCCCAAGAGACCCAGTACTTC. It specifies CASSYDRGPQETQYF.

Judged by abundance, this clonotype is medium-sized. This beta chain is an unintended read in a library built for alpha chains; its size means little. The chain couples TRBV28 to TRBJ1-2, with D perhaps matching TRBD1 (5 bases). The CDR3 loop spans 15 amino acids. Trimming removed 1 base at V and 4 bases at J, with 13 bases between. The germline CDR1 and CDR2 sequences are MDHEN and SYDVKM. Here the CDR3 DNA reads TGTGCCAGCAGTTTATTGGGCAGGGAGTTCTATGGCTACACCTTC. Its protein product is CASSLLGREFYGYTF.

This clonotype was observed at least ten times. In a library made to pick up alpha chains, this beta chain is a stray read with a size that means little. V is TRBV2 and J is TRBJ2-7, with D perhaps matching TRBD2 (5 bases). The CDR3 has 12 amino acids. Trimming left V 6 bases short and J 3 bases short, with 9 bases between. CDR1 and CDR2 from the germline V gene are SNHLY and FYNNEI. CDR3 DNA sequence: TGTGCCAGCAGCGGGGATGGCTACGAGCAGTACTTC. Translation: CASSGDGYEQYF.